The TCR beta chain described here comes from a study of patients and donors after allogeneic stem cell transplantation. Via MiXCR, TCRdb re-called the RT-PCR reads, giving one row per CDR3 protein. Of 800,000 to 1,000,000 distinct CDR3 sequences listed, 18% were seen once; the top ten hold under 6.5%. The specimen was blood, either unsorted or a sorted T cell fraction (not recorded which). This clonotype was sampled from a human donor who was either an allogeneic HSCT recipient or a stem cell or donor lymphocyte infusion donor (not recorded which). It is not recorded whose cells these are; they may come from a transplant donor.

CDR3 protein: CASSSYGKRYTF. The CDR3 bases are TGTGCCAGCAGTTCATATGGAAAGCGCTACACCTTC. The rearrangement links TRBV12-3 or TRBV12-4 to TRBJ1-2; D is unclear. The CDR3 runs to 12 residues. Trimming left V 4 bases short and J 9 bases short, with 12 bases between.